This T cell receptor beta chain emerged from a study of cytomegalovirus exposure and HLA in healthy donors. Per the germline V gene, CDR1 is SGHRS and CDR2 is YFSETQ. This CDR3 is 15 amino acids long. V gave up 0 bases and J gave up 4 bases; unmatched junction bases: 6. Study-wide results and limits: A missense DCLRE1C variant was associated with V- and J-gene trimming of TCR beta chains in a later analysis, and an independent cohort replicated the association.

With 60 Vbeta and 13 Jbeta primers, the PCR was carried out. This table comes from immunoSEQ multiplex PCR, and its TCRdb copy is limited to in-frame clones, with some not included. The repertoire holds about 94,000 clones, with 6.5% to 8% as singletons. A remark on this clone: Antigen unknown.

The TCR originated in a man aged 45-65 years in good health and CMV-seronegative. This chain joins TRBV5-1 and TRBJ1-2; 7 bases match TRBD1. The sample comprised PBMCs. CDR3 amino acids: CASSLDPGGGYGYTF. Here the CDR3 DNA reads TGCGCCAGCAGCTTGGACCCAGGGGGAGGCTATGGCTACACCTTC.